This T cell receptor beta chain was sequenced in a study of immune heterogeneity within non-small cell lung tumors. Study-level findings and limits: Statistically, local T-cell clonality exhibited a moderate yet significant correlation with local tumor mutational burden (R around 0.35). Individual patients had largely distinct high-frequency T-cell receptor beta clonotypes.

The CDR3 length is 16 residues. V gave up 4 bases and J gave up 6 bases; unmatched junction bases: 9. CDR1 and CDR2 from the germline V gene are MDHEN and SYDVKM. This clonotype was seen only once. Its cognate antigen is unknown. Each sample used approximately 590 ng of genomic DNA from bulk tumor tissue. The authors collected several far-apart biopsies from each primary tumor during surgery. Curative surgical treatment was performed in patients who had newly diagnosed, untreated non-small cell lung cancer. The TCR beta CDR3 region underwent multiplex PCR amplification with 32 V and 13 J primers. One entry per CDR3 protein results from TCRdb running MiXCR on the multiplex PCR reads. In the table there are about 2,800 distinct CDR3 sequences, approximately 55% of which are singletons.

The clonotype was recovered from a man between 60 and 75 years old with non-small cell lung cancer. V and J are TRBV28 and TRBJ1-5, with TRBD1 matching 10 bases. Sequencing used lung tumor tissue. Here the CDR3 DNA reads TGTGCCAGCAGTTCCGGGACAGGGGTTTTTGGTCAGCCCCAGCATTTT. It is translated as CASSSGTGVFGQPQHF.